Listed here are 18 T cell receptor beta chains from one sample, sequenced in a study of blood T cell repertoires in COVID-19 (dated by TCRdb to the early 2020s). Libraries were prepared through the immunoSEQ multiplex PCR assay. The table comes from immuneACCESS by way of TCRdb, which keeps in-frame sequences with V and J called. Part of the clones is missing from these tables; in studies checked, under half for an unresolved V gene and the rest for unknown reasons. A total of 110,000 to 150,000 clones appear in this sample, about nine tenths of them only once. About 4.1% of the sample is held by the ten biggest clonotypes. Sequenced input: PBMCs or T cells enriched from blood (not recorded which). The receptors originated from a man aged 50 to 59 who had recovered from COVID-19.

The CDR3 here is CASSQGEGLEQFF. The DNA of the CDR3 is TGTGCCAGCAGCCAAGGGGAAGGACTTGAGCAGTTCTTC. The chain has TRBV3-1 (or the pseudogene TRBV3-2) and TRBJ2-1; maybe TRBD2 (5 bases). Germline V gene sequence: CDR1 LGHDT, CDR2 YNNKEL (reference sequence). Trimming removed 1 base at V and 9 bases at J, with 10 bases between. There are 13 residues in the CDR3.

The chain combines TRBV21-1 with TRBJ2-7; the table's D call, TRBD2, has no DNA check behind it. TRBV21-1 is a pseudogene locus. The CDR3 is made up of 10 amino acids. The CDR3 protein is CARGGYEQYF. For the CDR3, the DNA is TGTGCCCGCGGGGGGTACGAGCAGTACTTC.

This clone was seen more than once but under ten times. The rearrangement links TRBV9 to TRBJ2-1; D not resolved. Looked up from germline, CDR1 is SGDLS and CDR2 is YYNGEE. The CDR3 has 13 amino acids. V shed 0 bases and J shed 5 bases, with 6 bases lying between them. CDR3 protein: CASSVDSHNEQFF. Here the CDR3 DNA reads TGTGCCAGCAGCGTAGACAGCCACAATGAGCAGTTCTTC. Full variable domain (rest looked up from reference TRBV9 and TRBJ2-1): DSGVTQTPKHLITATGQRVTLRCSPRSGDLSVYWYQQSLDQGLQFLIQYYNGEERAKGNILERFSAQQFPDLHSELNLSSLELGDSALYFCASSVDSHNEQFFGPGTRLTVL.

This chain connects TRBV7-3 to TRBJ2-3, with 10 bases fitting TRBD2. V shed 5 bases and J 0 bases; nucleotides not matched to a gene: 2. The germline gives CDR1 SGHTA, CDR2 FQGTGA. CDR3 size: 15 residues. This chain's CDR3 is CASSLAGASTDTQYF. CDR3 DNA: TGTGCCAGCAGCCTAGCGGGGGCCAGCACAGATACGCAGTATTTT.

The chain has TRBV2 and TRBJ1-4, with 11 bases matching TRBD1. Per the germline V gene, CDR1 is SNHLY and CDR2 is FYNNEI. Losses at the gene ends were 4 bases for V and 2 bases for J; bases not matched to a gene: 6. The CDR3 has 17 residues. Here the CDR3 DNA reads TGTGCCAGCAGTGTCCTTGGGGACAGGGGGACTAATGAAAAACTGTTTTTT. Translated: CASSVLGDRGTNEKLFF.

This chain connects TRBV7-6 to TRBJ1-4, with a tentative D call TRBD1 (5 bases). There are 15 residues in the CDR3. V lost 5 bases and J lost 3, with 13 bases in between. Germline V lookup: CDR1 SGHVS, CDR2 FNYEAQ. CDR3 loop: CASSRRDGANEKLFF. The CDR3 DNA sequence: TGTGCCAGCAGCCGGCGGGACGGAGCTAATGAAAAACTGTTTTTT.

J is TRBJ1-2 and V is TRBV4-1; D not certain. CDR1 MGHRA and CDR2 YSYEKL come from the germline V gene. The CDR3 covers 15 residues. Trimming left V 3 bases short and J 1 base short, with 12 bases between. CDR3 DNA sequence: TGCGCCAGCAGCCACAACCAACAGAATAACTATGGCTACACCTTC. It specifies CASSHNQQNNYGYTF.

The gene calls are TRBV5-1 and TRBJ2-3; 10 nucleotides match TRBD2. The CDR3 runs to 16 residues. From germline, CDR1 is SGHRS and CDR2 YFSETQ. Unmatched junction bases numbered 2, after V lost 1 base and J lost 0 bases. CDR3 sequence: CASSLTSGTSTDTQYF. The CDR3 nucleotides are TGCGCCAGCAGCTTGACTAGCGGGACTAGCACAGATACGCAGTATTTT.

The J gene is TRBJ2-3, the V gene TRBV12-3 or TRBV12-4; D not certain. The V end was cut by 5 bases, the J end by 3 bases, with 3 bases between. The CDR3 contains 11 residues. The CDR3 region is CASSETDTQYF. CDR3 in DNA: TGTGCCAGCAGTGAGACAGATACGCAGTATTTT.

The genes are TRBV4-3 and TRBJ1-1; D not resolved. CDR1 is LGHNA and CDR2 is YSLEER in the germline V gene. The germline V and J ends were trimmed by 0 bases and 5 bases, with 13 bases remaining between them. This CDR3 spans 15 amino acids. The CDR3 coding sequence is TGCGCCAGCAGCCAAGATGTGGGAGAGGGTACTGAAGCTTTCTTT. Translated: CASSQDVGEGTEAFF.

The J gene is TRBJ1-3, the V gene TRBV7-9; D is uncertain. This CDR3 contains 16 residues. The V gene's germline CDR1 is SEHNR and CDR2 FQNEAQ (reference sequence). The germline V and J ends were trimmed by 2 bases and 0 bases, with 11 bases remaining between them. The CDR3 DNA is TGTGCCAGCAGCTTAAGTAGCGGCTACTCTGGAAACACCATATATTTT. Translation: CASSLSSGYSGNTIYF.

The V call is TRBV29-1, the J call TRBJ1-2; D is perhaps TRBD1 (5 bases). Germline V CDR1 and CDR2: SQVTM, ANQGSEA. CDR3 length equals 12 residues. V lost 6 bases to trimming and J lost 6 bases, with 14 bases between them. In DNA form, the CDR3 reads TGCAGCGTCGGGGGTGGGGTAAATGGCTACACCTTC. Its protein product is CSVGGGVNGYTF.

This rearrangement joins TRBV10-3 to TRBJ1-4, with TRBD1 matching over 9 bases. The trim removed 2 bases at V and 5 bases at J, leaving 6 bases unmatched. Per germline, CDR1 ENHRY and CDR2 SYGVKD. This CDR3 has 16 residues. The CDR3 here is CAISELAGTGNEKLFF. CDR3 in DNA: TGTGCCATCAGTGAGCTCGCCGGGACAGGGAATGAAAAACTGTTTTTT.

The chain recombines TRBV19 with TRBJ1-5; D gene unclear. Trimming took 5 bases from V and 2 from J, leaving 7 bases between them. CDR3 length: 13 residues. Germline loops: CDR1 LNHDA, CDR2 SQIVND (reference sequence). The CDR3 here is CASSAAGNQPQHF. CDR3 sequence (DNA): TGTGCCAGTAGTGCCGCAGGCAATCAGCCCCAGCATTTT.

This CDR3 reads CASSLARTDYEQYF. Written as DNA, the CDR3 is TGCGCCAGCAGCTTGGCCCGGACAGACTACGAGCAGTACTTC. The chain couples TRBV5-1 to TRBJ2-7, with D possibly matching TRBD1 (6 bases). Germline V gives CDR1 SGHRS, CDR2 YFSETQ. Trimming removed 0 bases from V and 3 bases from J, with 10 bases in between. The CDR3 sequence is 14 residues long.

The genes are TRBV7-9 and TRBJ1-2, with D uncertain. Germline values: CDR1 SEHNR, CDR2 FQNEAQ (reference sequence). V was pared by 0 bases and J by 4 bases, with 6 bases between. CDR3 length equals 13 residues. The CDR3 region is CASSLANSYGYTF. DNA of the CDR3: TGTGCCAGCAGCTTAGCGAACAGCTATGGCTACACCTTC.

The rearrangement joins TRBV6-5 to TRBJ2-7, with D unclear. V was trimmed by 6 bases and J by 3 bases, leaving 18 bases between them. Germline V lookup: CDR1 MNHEY, CDR2 SVGAGI. This CDR3 is 15 amino acids long. Here the CDR3 DNA reads TGTGCCAGCAGCCCAACAGACCAACTGATCTACGAGCAGTACTTC. As protein: CASSPTDQLIYEQYF.

This clone was seen a few times. The gene calls are TRBV6-5 and TRBJ2-3; 10 bases match TRBD1. The CDR3 runs to 14 residues. Germline V gene lookup returns CDR1 MNHEY and CDR2 SVGAGI. With 6 bases clipped from V and 7 bases from J, the junction kept 7 bases outside the gene matches. DNA of the CDR3: TGTGCCAGCAGGGGGGACAGGGGTGCGAATACGCAGTATTTT. Encoded protein: CASRGDRGANTQYF.